The source of this T cell receptor (beta chain) is a study of blood T cell repertoires in COVID-19. Profiling relied on immunoSEQ multiplex PCR, and the TCRdb table lists in-frame clones only, not all of them. Found here are about 80,000 clones, 88% of them singletons; the top ten hold more than 4.5%. From germline, CDR1 is SGHNT and CDR2 YYREEE (reference sequence). CDR3 length equals 14 residues. Trimming removed 1 base from V and 0 bases from J, with 6 bases in between. Sequencing was performed on peripheral blood. The clonotype comes from a woman over 75 with acute or convalescent COVID-19. V and J are TRBV5-4 and TRBJ2-3; D gene uncertain. The CDR3 spells CASSLISSTDTQYF. CDR3 bases: TGTGCCAGCAGCTTGATTTCTAGCACAGATACGCAGTATTTT.